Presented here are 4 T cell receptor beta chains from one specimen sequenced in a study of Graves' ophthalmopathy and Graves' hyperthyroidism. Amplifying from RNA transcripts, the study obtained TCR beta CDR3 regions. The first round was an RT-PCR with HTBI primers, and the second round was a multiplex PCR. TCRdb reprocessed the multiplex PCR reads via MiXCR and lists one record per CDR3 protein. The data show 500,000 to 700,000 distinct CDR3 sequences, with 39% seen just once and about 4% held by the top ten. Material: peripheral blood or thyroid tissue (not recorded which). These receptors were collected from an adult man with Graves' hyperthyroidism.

CDR3 region: CSASGTQETQYF. DNA of the CDR3: TGCAGCGCGTCGGGCACCCAAGAGACCCAGTACTTC. This chain connects TRBV29-1 to TRBJ2-5; D ambiguous. Germline V gene sequence: CDR1 SQVTM, CDR2 ANQGSEA. The CDR3 is made up of 12 amino acids. Trimming cost V 7 bases and J 1 base, with 10 bases left between them.

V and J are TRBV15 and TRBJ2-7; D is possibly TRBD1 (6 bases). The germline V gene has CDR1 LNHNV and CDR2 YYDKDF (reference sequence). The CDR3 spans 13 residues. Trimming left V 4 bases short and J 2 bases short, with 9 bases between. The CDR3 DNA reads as TGTGCCACCAGCATGACAGGAGCCTACGAGCAGTACTTC. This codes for CATSMTGAYEQYF.

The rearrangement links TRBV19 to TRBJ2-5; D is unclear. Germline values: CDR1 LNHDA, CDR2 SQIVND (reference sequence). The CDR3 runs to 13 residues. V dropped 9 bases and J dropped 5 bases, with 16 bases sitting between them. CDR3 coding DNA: TGTGCCAGCAGCCCCAGTTACTTGGAGACCCAGTACTTC. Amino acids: CASSPSYLETQYF. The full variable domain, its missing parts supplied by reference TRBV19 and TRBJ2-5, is DGGITQSPKYLFRKEGQNVTLSCEQNLNHDAMYWYRQDPGQGLRLIYYSQIVNDFQKGDIAEGYSVSREKKESFPLTVTSAQKNPTAFYLCASSPSYLETQYFGPGTRLLVL.

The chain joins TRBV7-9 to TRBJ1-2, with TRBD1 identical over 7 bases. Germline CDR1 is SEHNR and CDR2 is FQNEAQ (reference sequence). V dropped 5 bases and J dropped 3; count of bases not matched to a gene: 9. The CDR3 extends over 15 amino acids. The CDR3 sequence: CASSQTGQAHYGYTF. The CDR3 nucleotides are TGTGCCAGCAGCCAAACAGGACAGGCCCACTATGGCTACACCTTC.